This TCR beta chain was sequenced for a study of T cell changes during pregnancy in multiple sclerosis (dated by TCRdb to between 2018 and 2021). With regard to the full study: Changes in the T cell repertoire over the course of pregnancy were examined in this study in women with multiple sclerosis.

About this clone itself: Its antigen is currently not known. No base quality values were provided; no much bigger clone lies one nucleotide off.

The library was generated by the immunoSEQ multiplex PCR assay. The source is immuneACCESS, and TCRdb retained only in-frame sequences with V and J called. Part of the clones is not carried over; for the studies checked, unresolved V genes explain less than half of this, and the remainder is unexplained. The sample has 90,000 to 150,000 clones on record, approximately 95% of them singletons. Approximately 5.8% of the sample is taken by the ten largest. V sheds 7 bases and J sheds 0 bases, leaving 16 bases between their ends. Spanning cysteine to phenylalanine, the CDR3 consists of 16 amino acids. The CDR3 DNA has 48 bases and is translated from base 1. From a lookup of the germline V gene, CDR1 and CDR2 are SNHLY and FYNNEI.

This sequence originates from a female donor with multiple sclerosis, enrolled in a pregnancy study. The V and J segments used are TRBV2 and TRBJ1-3; the best D guess is TRBD1, with 5 bases matching. The input for sequencing was peripheral blood, taken before pregnancy. The base sequence is TGTGCCAGCACCGCCGACAGTCTAGACTCTGGAAACACCATATATTTT. Translated, it gives CASTADSLDSGNTIYF. The full variable domain, completed from the reference TRBV2 and TRBJ1-3 proteins outside the CDR3, reads EPEVTQTPSHQVTQMGQEVILRCVPISNHLYFYWYRQILGQKVEFLVSFYNNEISEKSEIFDDQFSVERPDGSNFTLKIRSTKLEDSAMYFCASTADSLDSGNTIYFGEGSWLTVV.